Only one count was recorded for the clone carrying this TCR beta chain. Sequencing used immunoSEQ multiplex PCR; TCRdb keeps in-frame clones, though not all of them. The table shows about 110,000 clones, with less than 95% occurring only once. This sample is drawn from a study of T cell changes during pregnancy in multiple sclerosis. This CDR3 has 15 residues. Germline V lookup: CDR1 SGHNT, CDR2 YENEEA. V gave up 5 bases and J gave up 5 bases; unmatched junction bases: 9. The sequence derives from a female donor with multiple sclerosis, enrolled in a pregnancy study. The sample in question was peripheral blood, obtained before pregnancy. The chain couples TRBV11-3 to TRBJ1-1; 9 bases are shared with TRBD1. CDR3 sequence (DNA): TGTGCCAGCAGCCTCTCACAGGGGGCGAATACTGAAGCTTTCTTT. Its translation is CASSLSQGANTEAFF.